The sequence of this T cell receptor beta chain was determined in a study of shared clonotypes between healthy human individuals. Regarding the study as a whole: Expectations were that clonotype sharing among donors would be affected by sequencing depth.

Adult Caucasians living in Nashville, Tennessee made up all of the donors. As to this clone: Its antigen is as yet unknown. Other nucleotide sequences from this sample produce the same CDR3.

The CDR3 contains 18 residues. Germline CDR1 SGHRS, CDR2 YFSETQ. J was trimmed by 0 bases and V by 0 bases; bases with no gene match: 6. Each replicate PCR on the sorted subsets used 150 to 200 ng DNA (around 30,000 T cell genomes). As processed by the authors: From ImmunoSEQ came sequences covering only the junction and carrying no quality scores, so filtering differed. The data were produced by immunoSEQ multiplex PCR, yet TCRdb's version contains in-frame clones alone and is incomplete. V and J calls and clone size follow that table, whereas D and trimming were derived from the DNA. Of nearly 1,000,000 clones in the sample, approximately 80% were seen once.

Source material: memory CD4+ T cells sorted from blood. The sample's subset: CD45RA-negative fraction. The chain has TRBV5-1 and TRBJ2-3, with 11 bases fitting TRBD2. The receptor was isolated from a young man in good health. The chain's CDR3 is CASSLALAGGTSTDTQYF. The CDR3 DNA is TGCGCCAGCAGCTTGGCGCTAGCGGGGGGCACTAGCACAGATACGCAGTATTTT.